The 29 T cell receptor beta chains below were found in one sample sequenced in a study of blood T cell repertoires in COVID-19 (dated by TCRdb to 2018 to 2020). Library creation used the immunoSEQ multiplex PCR assay. This immuneACCESS table, as held by TCRdb, lists in-frame sequences with V and J called but not all clones. Of the missing ones, under half trace to an unresolved V gene in checked studies; the others have no known cause. The sample data list under 250,000 clones, and 84% of these were observed just once. Roughly 2.4% of the sample goes to the ten largest clones. Input material: peripheral blood. Source of these receptors: a woman aged 60-75 years with acute or convalescent COVID-19.

V and J are TRBV9 and TRBJ1-2; 7 bases map to TRBD1. Germline V lookup: CDR1 SGDLS, CDR2 YYNGEE. Losses at the gene ends were 0 bases for V and 4 bases for J; bases not matched to a gene: 6. The CDR3 loop spans 15 amino acids. The DNA for the CDR3 is TGTGCCAGCAGCGTAGAGGCAGGGGGTCTCTATGGCTACACCTTC. Protein: CASSVEAGGLYGYTF.

V usage is TRBV3-1 (or the pseudogene TRBV3-2) and J usage is TRBJ1-6; TRBD1 matches 8 bases. V shed 1 base, J shed 8 bases, and the junction held 4 bases outside the gene matches. This CDR3 is 15 amino acids long. The V gene's germline CDR1 is LGHDT and CDR2 YNNKEL (reference sequence). The CDR3 here is CASSQGTGPDSPLHF. The DNA of the CDR3 is TGTGCCAGCAGCCAAGGGACAGGGCCGGATTCACCCCTCCACTTT.

The J gene is TRBJ1-6, the V gene TRBV6-6; TRBD1 is a possible D gene (6 bases). CDR1 and CDR2 from the germline V gene are MNHNY and SVGAGI (reference sequence). V shed 10 bases and J shed 6 bases, with 13 bases lying between them. This CDR3 has 13 amino acids. DNA of the CDR3: TGTGCCACCAACAGGGAGGGTAATTCACCCCTCCACTTT. Its translation: CATNREGNSPLHF.

J is TRBJ2-3 and V is TRBV30, with D perhaps TRBD2 (5 bases). The CDR3 totals 16 residues. The V gene's germline CDR1 is GTSNPN and CDR2 SVGIG (reference sequence). The V end lost 0 bases, the J end lost 4 bases, and 17 bases lay between the germline ends. The chain's CDR3 is CAWSVDPRDFPDTQYF. The CDR3 region has the DNA TGTGCCTGGAGTGTCGACCCCCGGGATTTTCCAGATACGCAGTATTTT.

The chain is built from TRBV7-2 and TRBJ2-1; tentative D call: TRBD2 (5 bases). Germline CDR1 SGHTA, CDR2 FQGNSA. Between the trimmed V and J ends, which lost 3 bases and 6 bases, there was a span of 12 bases. The CDR3 extends over 14 amino acids. CDR3 region: CASSFRRAGNEQFF. DNA for the CDR3: TGTGCCAGCAGCTTTAGACGGGCGGGCAATGAGCAGTTCTTC.

V usage is TRBV5-1 and J usage is TRBJ2-3, with a tentative D call TRBD2 (6 bases). Trimming took off 4 bases at V and 8 bases at J, with 26 bases between the two ends. Germline-derived CDR1 and CDR2 are SGHRS and YFSETQ. The CDR3 has 17 amino acids. The CDR3, as DNA: TGCGCCAGCAGCCGAGTCCTTGCACACGGGGCGCGGGGTACGCAGTATTTT. It codes for CASSRVLAHGARGTQYF.

V gene TRBV9 combines with J gene TRBJ2-3, with 9 positions matching TRBD2. Germline V gene lookup returns CDR1 SGDLS and CDR2 YYNGEE. V was clipped by 3 bases and J by 2 bases; unmatched bases: 1. The CDR3 runs 14 residues. CDR3: CASSGTSDTDTQYF. The CDR3, as DNA: TGTGCCAGCAGCGGGACTAGCGACACAGATACGCAGTATTTT.

V and J are TRBV12-3 or TRBV12-4 and TRBJ2-7; a weak D match, TRBD2 (5 bases). Trimming removed 2 bases from V and 5 bases from J, with 10 bases in between. The CDR3 spans 13 residues. CDR3 DNA sequence: TGTGCCAGCAGTTTAAGAGGGTTTAACGAGCAGTACTTC. Its protein product is CASSLRGFNEQYF.

V gene TRBV11-2 combines with J gene TRBJ2-5, with 7 bases fitting TRBD2. V gave up 0 bases and J gave up 7 bases; unmatched junction bases: 8. Germline CDR1 SGHAT, CDR2 FQNNGV. The CDR3 contains 15 residues. The DNA for the CDR3 is TGTGCCAGCAGCTTAGAGCCAGCCGGCGGGGGGACCCAGTACTTC. Amino acids: CASSLEPAGGGTQYF.

This rearrangement joins TRBV27 to TRBJ1-1; no reliable D call. Looked up from germline, CDR1 is MNHEY and CDR2 is SMNVEV (reference sequence). The CDR3 covers 13 residues. Trimming shortened V by 3 bases and J by 0 bases, and 5 bases separated the two germline ends. The CDR3 loop is CASSFSVNTEAFF. In DNA form, the CDR3 reads TGTGCCAGCAGTTTTTCGGTGAACACTGAAGCTTTCTTT.

This clone was recorded many times. This rearrangement joins TRBV7-2 to TRBJ2-7; D might be TRBD2 (5 bases). Trimming took 3 bases from V and 1 from J, leaving 7 bases between them. The length of the CDR3 is 13 residues. From germline, CDR1 is SGHTA and CDR2 FQGNSA. The CDR3 DNA reads as TGTGCCAGCAGCTTGGAGGTATCCTACGAGCAGTACTTC. Its protein product is CASSLEVSYEQYF.

V gene TRBV6-5 combines with J gene TRBJ2-7; D possibly corresponds to TRBD2 (7 bases). This CDR3 region has 15 residues. CDR1 is MNHEY, CDR2 SVGAGI, per germline. V was shortened by 5 bases and J by 0 bases, with 14 bases between the two germline ends. CDR3 sequence reads: CASSQMGGASYEQYF. The CDR3 nucleotides are TGTGCCAGCAGTCAAATGGGGGGGGCCTCCTACGAGCAGTACTTC.

This clone was seen a few times. The chain uses TRBV27 and TRBJ2-2; D is possibly TRBD2 (5 bases). Germline values: CDR1 MNHEY, CDR2 SMNVEV (reference sequence). V lost 10 bases and J lost 4, with 22 bases in between. The CDR3 covers 16 residues. The CDR3 loop is CATKAVLTPGTGELFF. CDR3 nucleotides: TGTGCCACCAAAGCGGTCTTGACTCCTGGCACCGGGGAGCTGTTTTTT.

The rearrangement joins TRBV11-2 to TRBJ2-4; maybe TRBD2 (6 bases). The germline V gene encodes CDR1 SGHAT and CDR2 FQNNGV. The V gene lost 1 base and the J gene lost 5 bases, with 15 bases spanning the gap. This CDR3 has 16 residues. The CDR3 DNA is TGTGCCAGCAGCTTAGTTCTTTCGGAGGGACAAAACATTCAGTACTTC. Residues: CASSLVLSEGQNIQYF.

The rearrangement links TRBV6-5 to TRBJ1-5, with D perhaps TRBD1 (5 bases). The CDR3 runs to 13 residues. Germline loops: CDR1 MNHEY, CDR2 SVGAGI. Deletions cut 10 bases from V and 6 bases from J, with 16 bases between. The CDR3: CATRGDFGQPQHF. For the CDR3, the DNA is TGTGCCACCAGAGGGGATTTTGGTCAGCCCCAGCATTTT.

The chain combines TRBV6-5 with TRBJ1-4; perhaps TRBD1 as D (5 bases). Germline loops: CDR1 MNHEY, CDR2 SVGAGI. This CDR3 region has 13 residues. V lost 6 bases, J lost 8 bases, and 13 bases lay in between. CDR3 sequence reads: CASRGQGGEKLFF. CDR3 DNA sequence: TGTGCCAGCAGGGGGCAGGGTGGCGAAAAACTGTTTTTT.

V is TRBV4-3 and J is TRBJ1-2; no definite D call. The germline gives CDR1 LGHNA, CDR2 YSLEER. The CDR3 loop spans 15 amino acids. Trimming left V 0 bases short and J 8 bases short, with 16 bases between. CDR3 residues: CASSQDTTPREGYTF. CDR3 nucleotides: TGCGCCAGCAGCCAAGATACAACGCCCCGGGAGGGCTACACCTTC.

The rearrangement uses TRBV6-2 or TRBV6-3 and TRBJ2-5; TRBD2 aligns across 8 bases. V lost 2 bases, J lost 5 bases, and 7 bases stayed unmatched. The germline CDR1 and CDR2 sequences are MNHEY and SVGEGT. The CDR3 has 15 amino acids. CDR3 in DNA: TGTGCCAGCAGTTACCTCGGGGGGGCTTGGGAGACCCAGTACTTC. Its protein is CASSYLGGAWETQYF.

The chain has TRBV10-2 and TRBJ2-1, with 12 nucleotides matching TRBD2. Germline loops: CDR1 WSHSY, CDR2 SAAADI. The CDR3 extends over 14 amino acids. The trim removed 5 bases at V and 5 bases at J, leaving 1 base unmatched. The CDR3 protein is CASSWTSGDNEQFF. Here the CDR3 DNA reads TGCGCCAGCAGTTGGACTAGCGGGGACAATGAGCAGTTCTTC.

Here the CDR3 reads CASSSTGQGENEKLFF. The CDR3 nucleotides are TGTGCCAGCAGCTCCACTGGACAGGGGGAAAATGAAAAACTGTTTTTT. The chain has TRBV5-4 and TRBJ1-4, with TRBD1 matching over 10 bases. Germline V gene data show CDR1 as SGHNT and CDR2 as YYREEE (reference sequence). V shed 3 bases and J 5 bases; nucleotides not matched to a gene: 7. The CDR3 sequence is 16 residues long.

This chain uses TRBV5-1 with TRBJ1-3; 7 bases match TRBD1. Germline lookup yields CDR1 SGHRS and CDR2 YFSETQ. V was pared by 3 bases and J by 4 bases, with 13 bases of the junction left unmatched. The CDR3 totals 17 residues. The CDR3 sequence is CASSSRPSGQQGNTIYF. CDR3 coding DNA: TGCGCCAGCAGCTCGCGTCCCTCGGGACAGCAGGGAAACACCATATATTTT.

This clone was seen only once. The rearrangement links TRBV27 to TRBJ1-2, with D possibly matching TRBD1 (5 bases). The CDR3 loop spans 13 amino acids. Germline V gene sequence: CDR1 MNHEY, CDR2 SMNVEV (reference sequence). V was cut by 6 bases and J by 10 bases, with 18 bases left in between. CDR3 coding DNA: TGTGCCAGCAGGCCAAGGCAGGGAGGAGCCTACACCTTC. Its translation is CASRPRQGGAYTF.

The rearrangement links TRBV21-1 to TRBJ1-5; TRBD1 was called by the table and not checked on the DNA. TRBV21-1 constitutes a pseudogene. The CDR3 contains 18 residues. CDR3: CASSKVVLPTGGLQPQHF. Here the CDR3 DNA reads TGTGCCAGCAGCAAAGTCGTATTGCCGACAGGGGGCCTTCAGCCCCAGCATTTT.

This chain connects TRBV4-3 to TRBJ2-1; a possible D gene is TRBD2 (6 bases). Germline V gene sequence: CDR1 LGHNA, CDR2 YSLEER. Trimming cost V 3 bases and J 5 bases, with 17 bases left between them. CDR3 size: 16 residues. The CDR3 region has the DNA TGCGCCAGCAGCCAGGACGGGGACCGGGGGAACAATGAGCAGTTCTTC. Translation gives CASSQDGDRGNNEQFF.

The CDR3 sequence: CASSTLLFAEAFF. In DNA, the CDR3 is TGTGCCAGTAGTACCCTCCTGTTCGCTGAAGCTTTCTTT. The gene calls are TRBV19 and TRBJ1-1, with D hard to call. Germline V CDR1 and CDR2: LNHDA, SQIVND (reference sequence). The CDR3 has 13 amino acids. V was cut by 4 bases and J by 6 bases, with 12 bases left in between.

The CDR3 here is CASTPASGQGAHYGYTF. The CDR3 DNA sequence: TGTGCCAGCACCCCCGCCAGCGGACAGGGGGCCCACTATGGCTACACCTTC. This chain links TRBV28 with TRBJ1-2, with 11 bases aligning to TRBD1. Unmatched junction bases numbered 13, after V lost 7 bases and J lost 3 bases. This CDR3 has 17 residues. Germline lookup yields CDR1 MDHEN and CDR2 SYDVKM.

This chain connects TRBV5-1 to TRBJ1-4, with D perhaps TRBD1 (5 bases). CDR3 size: 13 residues. Germline V gene data show CDR1 as SGHRS and CDR2 as YFSETQ. The V gene lost 2 bases and the J gene lost 5 bases, with 7 bases spanning the gap. The CDR3: CASSLQENEKLFF. The CDR3, as DNA: TGCGCCAGCAGCTTACAGGAAAATGAAAAACTGTTTTTT.

Details on this clone: The same CDR3 can be traced to other DNA sequences in this sample. The chain employs TRBV5-1 and TRBJ2-2; 7 nucleotides agree with TRBD2. J lost 6 bases, V lost 0 bases, and 2 bases had no gene match. CDR3 size: 14 residues. Looked up from germline, CDR1 is SGHRS and CDR2 is YFSETQ. CDR3 residues: CASSLAAGAGELFF. CDR3 bases: TGCGCCAGCAGCTTGGCGGCGGGGGCCGGGGAGCTGTTTTTT.

This clone was seen only once. The chain uses TRBV4-2 and TRBJ1-1, with D possibly TRBD1 on 6 matching bases. Germline assignment: CDR1 LGHNA and CDR2 YNFKEQ. V was shortened by 2 bases and J by 4 bases, with 11 bases between the two germline ends. The CDR3 totals 14 residues. The CDR3 sequence: CASSQPLQGTEAFF. CDR3 nucleotide sequence: TGTGCCAGCAGCCAACCATTACAGGGCACTGAAGCTTTCTTT.